The clone carrying this T cell receptor (beta chain) showed up just once. Germline values: CDR1 MNHEY, CDR2 SVGAGI. The CDR3 spans 13 residues. The J segment lost 5 bases and the V segment lost 6 bases, leaving 4 bases of the junction unmatched. The sample originates from a study of blood T cell repertoires in COVID-19. Overall study: Acute-phase and convalescent COVID-19 samples originated in the United States, Italy and Spain. The cDNA or gDNA used as material had been derived from T cells, B-cell-depleted T cells, or PBMCs.

Per the authors' pipeline: Estimation of nucleated cell counts was performed using reference gene primer amplification. Some clones are missing from TCRdb's copy, which holds only in-frame ones; the method was immunoSEQ multiplex PCR. V and J calls and clone size are given by that table; D and trimming were obtained from the DNA. The sample comprises about 100,000 clones, approximately 92% of which are singletons, and approximately 31% rests with the top ten. The chain couples TRBV6-5 to TRBJ1-1, with 9 bases identical to TRBD1. Material for sequencing was peripheral blood. This receptor was obtained from a woman over 75 with acute or convalescent COVID-19. CDR3 sequence: CASRGTGWTEAFF. For the CDR3, the DNA is TGTGCCAGCAGGGGGACAGGGTGGACTGAAGCTTTCTTT.